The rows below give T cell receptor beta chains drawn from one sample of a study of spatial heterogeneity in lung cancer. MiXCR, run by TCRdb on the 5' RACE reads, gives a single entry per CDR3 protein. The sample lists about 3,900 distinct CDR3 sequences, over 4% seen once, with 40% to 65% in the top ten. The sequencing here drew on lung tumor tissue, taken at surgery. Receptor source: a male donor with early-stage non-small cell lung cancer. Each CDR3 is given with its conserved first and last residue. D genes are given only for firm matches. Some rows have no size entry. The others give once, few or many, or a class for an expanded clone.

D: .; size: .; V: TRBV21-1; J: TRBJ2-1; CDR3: CASSTPVERELGEQFF; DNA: TGTGCCAGCAGCACGCCGGTGGAGCGGGAGCTTGGTGAGCAGTTCTTC
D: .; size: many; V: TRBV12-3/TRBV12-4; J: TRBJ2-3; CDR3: CASSQVGTDTQYF; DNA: TGTGCCAGCAGCCAAGTTGGCACAGATACGCAGTATTTT
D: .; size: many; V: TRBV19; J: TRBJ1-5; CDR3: CASSLRGWGNQPQHF; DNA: TGTGCCAGCTCGCTTCGGGGCTGGGGCAATCAGCCCCAGCATTTT
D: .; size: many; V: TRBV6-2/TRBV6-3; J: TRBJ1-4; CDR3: CASSGQTNEKLFF; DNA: TGTGCCAGCAGCGGACAGACTAATGAAAAACTGTTTTTT
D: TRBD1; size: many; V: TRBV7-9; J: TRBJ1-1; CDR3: CASSLGRGRGEAFF; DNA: TGTGCCAGCAGCTTAGGGAGGGGGCGCGGGGAAGCTTTCTTT
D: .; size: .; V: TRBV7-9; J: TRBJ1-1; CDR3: CASSLTATNTEAFF; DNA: TGTGCCAGCAGCTTAACAGCGACCAACACTGAAGCTTTCTTT
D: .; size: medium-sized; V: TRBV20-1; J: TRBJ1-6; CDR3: CSASPDSSYNSPLHF; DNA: TGCAGTGCTAGCCCGGATAGCTCCTATAATTCACCCCTCCACTTT
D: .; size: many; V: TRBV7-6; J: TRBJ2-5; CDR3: CASSLQETQYF; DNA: TGTGCCAGCAGCTTACAAGAGACCCAGTACTTC
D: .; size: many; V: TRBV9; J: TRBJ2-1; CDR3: CASSVMGGGGEQFF; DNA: TGTGCCAGCAGCGTAATGGGAGGGGGCGGTGAGCAGTTCTTC
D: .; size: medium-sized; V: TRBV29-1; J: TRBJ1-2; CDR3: CGEHRPDNYGYTF; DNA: TGCGGAGAGCATAGGCCCGATAACTATGGCTACACCTTC
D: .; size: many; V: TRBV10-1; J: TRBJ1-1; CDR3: CASSETGTEAFF; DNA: TGCGCCAGCAGTGAGACGGGAACTGAAGCTTTCTTT
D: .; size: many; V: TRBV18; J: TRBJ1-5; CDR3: CASSSDSNQPQHF; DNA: TGTGCCAGCTCCTCCGACAGCAATCAGCCCCAGCATTTT
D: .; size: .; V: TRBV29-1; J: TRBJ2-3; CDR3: CSVQGEVSTDTQYF; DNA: TGCAGCGTCCAAGGCGAAGTAAGCACAGATACGCAGTATTTT
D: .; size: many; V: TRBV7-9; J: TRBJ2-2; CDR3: CASSPPGNTGELFF; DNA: TGTGCCAGCAGTCCCCCGGGGAACACCGGGGAGCTGTTTTTT
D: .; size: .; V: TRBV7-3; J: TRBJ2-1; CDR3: CASSLTGGISYNEQFF; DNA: TGTGCCAGCAGCTTAACAGGGGGGATCTCCTACAATGAGCAGTTCTTC
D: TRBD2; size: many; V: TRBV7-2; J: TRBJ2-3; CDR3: CASSFAAGGDTQYF; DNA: TGTGCCAGCAGCTTTGCGGCGGGAGGGGACACGCAGTATTTT
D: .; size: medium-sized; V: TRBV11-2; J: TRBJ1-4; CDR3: CASSLQRGKGGSEKLFF; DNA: TGTGCCAGCAGCCTTCAGCGGGGCAAGGGCGGAAGTGAAAAACTGTTTTTT
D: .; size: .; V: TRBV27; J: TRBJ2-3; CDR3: CASRGSRRNTDTQYF; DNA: TGTGCCAGCAGGGGTAGCCGACGCAACACAGATACGCAGTATTTT
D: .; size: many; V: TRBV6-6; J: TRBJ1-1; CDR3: CASSPLGTNTEAFF; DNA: TGTGCCAGCAGTCCCCTGGGGACGAACACTGAAGCTTTCTTT
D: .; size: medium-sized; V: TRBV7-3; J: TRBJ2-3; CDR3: CASSLTIGGTDTQYF; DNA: TGTGCCAGCAGCTTGACGATAGGAGGAACAGATACGCAGTATTTT
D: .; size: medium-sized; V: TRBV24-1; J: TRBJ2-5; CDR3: CATSDRGGFQETQYF; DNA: TGTGCCACCAGTGATCGAGGGGGATTTCAAGAGACCCAGTACTTC
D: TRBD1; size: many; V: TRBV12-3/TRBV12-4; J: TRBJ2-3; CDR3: CASSAVQGAERDTQYF; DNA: TGTGCCAGCAGTGCCGTACAGGGGGCTGAGAGAGATACGCAGTATTTT
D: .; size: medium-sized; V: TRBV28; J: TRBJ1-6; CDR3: CASTPTGNNSPLHF; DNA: TGTGCCAGCACCCCGACAGGCAATAATTCACCCCTCCACTTT
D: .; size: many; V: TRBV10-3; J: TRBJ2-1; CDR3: CAISESHGGPKDEQFF; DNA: TGTGCCATCAGTGAGTCGCACGGCGGGCCTAAGGATGAGCAGTTCTTC
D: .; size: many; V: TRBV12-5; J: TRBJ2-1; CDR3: CASGFGGLSYNEQFF; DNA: TGTGCTAGTGGTTTTGGGGGGCTTTCCTACAATGAGCAGTTCTTC
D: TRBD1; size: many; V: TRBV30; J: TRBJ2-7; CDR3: CAWGGDRGSYEQYF; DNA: TGTGCCTGGGGAGGGGACAGGGGTTCCTACGAGCAGTACTTC
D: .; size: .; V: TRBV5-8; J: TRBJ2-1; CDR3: CASSLTWGWQFF; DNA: TGTGCCAGCAGCTTGACGTGGGGATGGCAGTTCTTC
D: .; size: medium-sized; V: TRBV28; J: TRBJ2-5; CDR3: CASSLMGRETQYF; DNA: TGTGCCAGCAGTTTAATGGGACGAGAGACCCAGTACTTC
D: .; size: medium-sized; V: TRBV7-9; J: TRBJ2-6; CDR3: CASSLVHAGANVLTF; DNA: TGTGCCAGCAGCTTAGTACACGCTGGGGCCAACGTCCTGACTTTC
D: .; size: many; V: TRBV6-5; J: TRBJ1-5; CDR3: CASSYAGVKNQPQHF; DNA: TGTGCCAGCAGTTACGCGGGGGTTAAGAATCAGCCCCAGCATTTT
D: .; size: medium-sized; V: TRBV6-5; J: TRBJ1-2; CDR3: CASSRSYNYGYTF; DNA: TGTGCCAGCAGTCGGAGTTATAACTATGGCTACACCTTC
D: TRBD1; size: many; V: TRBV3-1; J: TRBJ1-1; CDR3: CASSQEGGQLDTEAFF; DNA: TGTGCCAGCAGCCAAGAAGGGGGCCAGCTGGACACTGAAGCTTTCTTT
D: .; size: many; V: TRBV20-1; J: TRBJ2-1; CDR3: CSARDRATRSYNEQFF; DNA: TGCAGTGCTAGAGATAGAGCGACTAGGTCCTACAATGAGCAGTTCTTC